This passage covers 21 T cell receptor beta chains from one sample sequenced in a study of spatial heterogeneity in lung cancer. Findings and limits, study-wide: One measure, the expanded intratumoral alpha and beta TCR count, tracked tumor mutation counts.

For these receptors, no antigen is known. TCRdb passed the 5' RACE reads through MiXCR, listing each CDR3 protein once. The table has roughly 3,700 distinct CDR3 sequences, around 5% seen once. Stated time point: sample taken at primary tumor resection. The sample consisted of lung tumor tissue, taken at surgery. These receptors all stem from a female donor with early-stage non-small cell lung cancer.

By sample fraction, this clonotype is medium-sized (0.01 to 0.1%). This rearrangement joins TRBV6-1 to TRBJ2-2; D is ambiguous. Trimming cost V 3 bases and J 6 bases, with 14 bases left between them. Germline V lookup: CDR1 MNHNS, CDR2 SASEGT. CDR3 length equals 15 residues. This CDR3 reads CASSDTRKGSGELFF. CDR3 sequence (DNA): TGTGCCAGCAGTGACACGAGAAAGGGATCCGGGGAGCTGTTTTTT.

By frequency in the sample, this clonotype is medium-sized. CDR3 in amino acids: CASSKGRGQRLNTEAFF. CDR3 coding DNA: TGTGCCAGCAGTAAGGGCCGCGGGCAGCGGTTAAACACTGAAGCTTTCTTT. The chain recombines TRBV6-2 or TRBV6-3 with TRBJ1-1; no definite D call. The CDR3 is 17 residues long. V shed 5 bases and J shed 2 bases, with 21 bases lying between them. Germline assignment: CDR1 MNHEY and CDR2 SVGEGT.

This clonotype is medium-sized. The chain has TRBV7-2 and TRBJ2-1; D unclear. The V end lost 5 bases, the J end lost 0 bases, and 8 bases lay between the germline ends. The CDR3 extends over 14 amino acids. Germline V gives CDR1 SGHTA, CDR2 FQGNSA. The CDR3 protein is CASSPRYSYNEQFF. The CDR3 nucleotides are TGTGCCAGCAGCCCCCGTTACTCCTACAATGAGCAGTTCTTC.

In its sample, this clonotype is medium-sized (0.01 to 0.1%). This chain joins TRBV20-1 and TRBJ2-2; D is unresolved. The V end was cut by 5 bases, the J end by 6 bases, with 19 bases between. CDR1 is DFQATT, CDR2 SNEGSKA, per germline (reference sequence). The CDR3 runs 15 residues. The CDR3 DNA follows: TGCAGTGCTTTTGACCCTTCCTGGGGATCCGGGGAGCTGTTTTTT. It yields the protein CSAFDPSWGSGELFF.

The chain uses TRBV20-1 and TRBJ2-1; 10 positions match TRBD2. This CDR3 contains 16 residues. Germline assignment: CDR1 DFQATT and CDR2 SNEGSKA (reference sequence). Germline trimming cut 0 bases from V and 5 bases from J; bases unmatched to any gene: 7. The CDR3 loop reads CSARDPRLAGHNEQFF. In DNA form, the CDR3 reads TGCAGTGCTAGAGACCCACGACTAGCGGGCCACAATGAGCAGTTCTTC.

This clonotype has only a few counts. The chain has TRBV27 and TRBJ2-5; no definite D call. The V gene lost 5 bases and the J gene lost 5 bases, with 15 bases spanning the gap. The CDR3 sequence is 14 residues long. Germline V CDR1 and CDR2: MNHEY, SMNVEV (reference sequence). CDR3 sequence (DNA): TGTGCCAGCAGTGAGCAGGATCCCCGGGAGACCCAGTACTTC. Encoded protein: CASSEQDPRETQYF.

This clonotype rates as medium-sized (0.01 to 0.1%). This sequence joins TRBV20-1 and TRBJ1-1; 7 nucleotides match TRBD1. The CDR3 is 13 residues long. V lost 6 bases to trimming and J lost 6 bases; unmatched junction nucleotides: 10. CDR1 and CDR2 from the germline V gene are DFQATT and SNEGSKA (reference sequence). This CDR3 is CSAGGIGGPEAFF. DNA for the CDR3: TGCAGTGCGGGTGGGATAGGGGGCCCTGAAGCTTTCTTT.

By share of the sample, this clonotype is medium-sized. V gene TRBV7-9 combines with J gene TRBJ2-2; 12 bases line up with TRBD2. Per the germline V gene, CDR1 is SEHNR and CDR2 is FQNEAQ (reference sequence). The CDR3 has 15 amino acids. V gave up 5 bases and J gave up 6 bases; unmatched junction bases: 4. In DNA form, the CDR3 reads TGTGCCAGCAGCCTGACTAGCGGGAGTCCCGGGGAGCTGTTTTTT. Protein sequence: CASSLTSGSPGELFF.

By frequency in the sample, this clonotype is medium-sized. J is TRBJ1-1 and V is TRBV6-2 or TRBV6-3; D gene unclear. The CDR3 spans 14 residues. Between the trimmed V and J ends, which lost 2 bases and 1 base, there was a span of 8 bases. The germline V gene encodes CDR1 MNHEY and CDR2 SVGEGT. The chain's CDR3 is CASSYQAENTEAFF. The CDR3 DNA follows: TGTGCCAGCAGTTACCAGGCAGAGAACACTGAAGCTTTCTTT.

This clonotype is judged large. The rearrangement joins TRBV3-1 to TRBJ2-2; D uncertain. Trimming cost V 2 bases and J 6 bases, with 10 bases left between them. This CDR3 region has 14 residues. Germline CDR1 is LGHDT and CDR2 is YNNKEL (reference sequence). This CDR3 reads CASSQYYPAGELFF. CDR3 nucleotide sequence: TGTGCCAGCAGCCAATACTACCCGGCCGGGGAGCTGTTTTTT.

In its sample, this clonotype is medium-sized. This rearrangement joins TRBV28 to TRBJ2-1; TRBD1 or TRBD2 may be the D gene (6 bases each). Germline CDR1 and CDR2: MDHEN and SYDVKM. Trimming shortened V by 6 bases and J by 5 bases, and 11 bases separated the two germline ends. This CDR3 region has 13 residues. CDR3 nucleotide sequence: TGTGCCAGCAGGGGGGCTAGCGACAATGAGCAGTTCTTC. It yields the protein CASRGASDNEQFF.

By share, this clonotype ranks as medium-sized (0.01 to 0.1%). J is TRBJ2-2 and V is TRBV6-5, with a tentative D call TRBD1 (5 bases). The CDR3 has 15 residues. Per the germline V gene, CDR1 is MNHEY and CDR2 is SVGAGI. V gave up 0 bases and J gave up 4 bases, with 9 bases separating them. The CDR3 protein is CASSYSAGPTGELFF. The CDR3 coding sequence is TGTGCCAGCAGTTACTCAGCAGGGCCCACCGGGGAGCTGTTTTTT.

This clonotype came up a few times. The rearrangement uses TRBV5-1 and TRBJ2-3; D is possibly TRBD2 (6 bases). The CDR3 contains 14 residues. CDR1 and CDR2 from the germline V gene are SGHRS and YFSETQ. Trimming shortened V by 4 bases and J by 6 bases, and 15 bases separated the two germline ends. In nucleotides, the CDR3 is TGCGCCAGCAGCCCCGGGACTGTCTCGGATACGCAGTATTTT. Translated, it gives CASSPGTVSDTQYF.

By share, this clonotype ranks as medium-sized. The chain couples TRBV7-9 to TRBJ1-1; D is unclear. The CDR3 runs 12 residues. V was pared by 7 bases and J by 1 base, with 7 bases between. In germline, CDR1 is SEHNR, CDR2 FQNEAQ (reference sequence). The CDR3, as DNA: TGTGCCAGCACCCGAGGGAACACTGAAGCTTTCTTT. It encodes CASTRGNTEAFF.

This clonotype qualifies as medium-sized. This chain connects TRBV5-5 to TRBJ2-3, with D unclear. The CDR3 contains 13 residues. Germline assignment: CDR1 SGHKS and CDR2 YYEKEE (reference sequence). Trimming pared 4 bases from V and 2 bases from J, leaving 8 bases between. As DNA, the CDR3 is TGTGCCAGCAGCAGTGGCCTCACAGATACGCAGTATTTT. Its protein product is CASSSGLTDTQYF.

This clonotype is medium-sized. The V and J genes are TRBV30 and TRBJ2-3; the D gene is possibly TRBD2 (5 bases). The CDR3 spans 16 residues. Trimming stripped 3 bases from V and 0 bases from J, with 16 bases between. Germline V gene lookup returns CDR1 GTSNPN and CDR2 SVGIG (reference sequence). The CDR3 sequence: CAWSPGVGGSTDTQYF. The CDR3 DNA sequence: TGTGCCTGGAGCCCCGGGGTCGGAGGTAGCACAGATACGCAGTATTTT. Drawing the rest from reference TRBV30 and TRBJ2-3, the complete variable domain is SQTIHQWPATLVQPVGSPLSLECTVEGTSNPNLYWYRQAAGRGLQLLFYSVGIGQISSEVPQNLSASRPQDRQFILSSKKLLLSDSGFYLCAWSPGVGGSTDTQYFGPGTRLTVL.

By share, this clonotype counts as medium-sized (0.01 to 0.1%). This sequence joins TRBV20-1 and TRBJ2-4, with D possibly TRBD2 on 6 matching bases. Germline V gene sequence: CDR1 DFQATT, CDR2 SNEGSKA (reference sequence). The V and J ends lost 4 bases and 9 bases respectively, with 19 bases between them. The CDR3 runs 14 residues. CDR3 in amino acids: CSANGGTRGGIQYF. Written as DNA, the CDR3 is TGCAGTGCTAACGGCGGGACCCGGGGTGGCATTCAGTACTTC.

The CDR3 reads CASSLSGGVPYEQYF. CDR3 sequence (DNA): TGCGCCAGCAGCTTAAGTGGAGGCGTACCCTACGAGCAGTACTTC. The rearrangement links TRBV5-1 to TRBJ2-7, with a possible D match to TRBD2 (5 bases). The CDR3 totals 15 residues. The germline V and J ends were trimmed by 2 bases and 2 bases, with 14 bases remaining between them. Germline CDR1 reads SGHRS; CDR2 reads YFSETQ.

V gene TRBV7-6 combines with J gene TRBJ1-1; 8 bases are a match to TRBD1. The germline CDR1 and CDR2 sequences are SGHVS and FNYEAQ. The CDR3 extends over 14 amino acids. Trimming removed 5 bases from V and 0 bases from J; junction bases left unmatched: 2. The CDR3 DNA is TGTGCCAGCAGCCCGACAGGGGTGAACACTGAAGCTTTCTTT. Translating it yields CASSPTGVNTEAFF.

Relative to its sample, this clonotype is medium-sized. The rearrangement joins TRBV3-1 to TRBJ1-4, with 9 nucleotides matching TRBD1. Trimming removed 4 bases from V and 7 bases from J; junction bases left unmatched: 16. Germline V gene sequence: CDR1 LGHDT, CDR2 YNNKEL (reference sequence). This CDR3 spans 18 amino acids. For the CDR3, the DNA is TGTGCCAGCAGCCTCTCCCCGGGACAGGGTGGACGTGGTGAAAAACTGTTTTTT. It translates to CASSLSPGQGGRGEKLFF.

This clonotype was observed many times. The chain joins TRBV5-1 to TRBJ1-1; the match to TRBD1 covers 7 bases. The CDR3 sequence is 16 residues long. Germline-derived CDR1 and CDR2 are SGHRS and YFSETQ. V was pared by 0 bases and J by 7 bases, with 12 bases of the junction left unmatched. The chain's CDR3 is CASSLGDHRGNSEAFF. CDR3 bases: TGCGCCAGCAGCTTGGGGGATCACAGGGGAAATAGTGAAGCTTTCTTT.